This TCR beta chain came from a study of OX40 agonist ivuxolimab in advanced cancers. Study-wide context: The patients received agonistic anti-OX40 (CD134) antibody ivuxolimab. Recorded diagnoses for dose-escalation patients were hepatocellular carcinoma, melanoma, renal cell or head and neck cancer.

Details on this clone: The antigen is undetermined.

Some clones are missing from TCRdb's copy, which holds only in-frame ones; the method was immunoSEQ multiplex PCR. Here the sample spans approximately 160,000 clones, 90% to 95% being singletons. V lost 9 bases to trimming and J lost 3 bases; unmatched junction nucleotides: 6. This CDR3 is built from 13 residues. CDR1 LNHDA and CDR2 SQIVND come from the germline V gene (reference sequence). Points from the study as a whole: Clonal expansion was seen in CD4+ and CD8+ blood T cells by week 6 at 0.1 to 3.0 mg/kg.

This chain uses TRBV19 with TRBJ2-3; 7 nucleotides line up with TRBD1. The clonotype was recovered from an adult with an advanced solid tumor such as melanoma, head and neck, liver or kidney cancer. Here the sequenced sample was CD4+ or CD8+ T cells sorted from blood, taken in a trial of the OX40 agonist ivuxolimab. The CDR3 region is CASRQGVTDTQYF. CDR3 DNA sequence: TGTGCCAGCCGGCAGGGGGTTACAGATACGCAGTATTTT. The complete variable domain, with remaining parts taken from reference TRBV19 and TRBJ2-3, reads DGGITQSPKYLFRKEGQNVTLSCEQNLNHDAMYWYRQDPGQGLRLIYYSQIVNDFQKGDIAEGYSVSREKKESFPLTVTSAQKNPTAFYLCASRQGVTDTQYFGPGTRLTVL.